What follows are 4 T cell receptor beta chains derived from one specimen sequenced in a study of CD8+ T cells in alopecia areata. cDNA reverse transcribed from extracted RNA served as the sequencing template. Profiled with immunoSEQ multiplex PCR; TCRdb holds only in-frame clones, not every one. Of hundreds of thousands of clones in the sample, 60% were seen once. Treatment given: oral pan-JAK inhibitor, 5-10 mg twice daily. The material sequenced was CD4+ T cells sorted from blood, taken at week 52, from a patient treated with tofacitinib. These receptors came from a human donor with alopecia areata.

Comment on this clone: Other DNA sequences in this sample translate to the same CDR3. This rearrangement joins TRBV9 to TRBJ1-5; D uncertain. CDR3 length equals 13 residues. V lost 1 base and J 4 bases, leaving 6 bases between the germline ends. Germline values: CDR1 SGDLS, CDR2 YYNGEE. For the CDR3, the DNA is TGTGCCAGCAGCGTAACGGATAATCAGCCCCAGCATTTT. Translated: CASSVTDNQPQHF.

The V gene is TRBV9, the J gene TRBJ2-3, with 11 bases lining up with TRBD1. Trimming took 4 bases from V and 5 from J; bases not matched to a gene: 6. The CDR3 spans 15 residues. Per the germline V gene, CDR1 is SGDLS and CDR2 is YYNGEE. CDR3 DNA: TGTGCCAGCAGCCCCGCCGGGACAGGGGGAGATACGCAGTATTTT. This gives the protein CASSPAGTGGDTQYF.

The chain carries TRBV11-2 and TRBJ2-5; perhaps D is TRBD1 or TRBD2 (5 bases each). The CDR3 covers 13 residues. The germline V gene has CDR1 SGHAT and CDR2 FQNNGV. Trimming removed 8 bases at V and 2 bases at J, with 12 bases between. The CDR3 protein is CASGEGPQETQYF. In DNA, the CDR3 is TGTGCCAGCGGAGAGGGACCTCAAGAGACCCAGTACTTC.

The chain links TRBV5-1 to TRBJ2-7, with D unclear. V was pared by 2 bases and J by 3 bases, with 15 bases between. The CDR3 consists of 15 residues. Germline values: CDR1 SGHRS, CDR2 YFSETQ. The CDR3 nucleotides are TGCGCCAGCAGCTTATTGGAAGGCTCCCTCTACGAGCAGTACTTC. Translation gives CASSLLEGSLYEQYF. The variable domain in full, with the rest retrieved from reference TRBV5-1 and TRBJ2-7, is KAGVTQTPRYLIKTRGQQVTLSCSPISGHRSVSWYQQTPGQGLQFLFEYFSETQRNKGNFPGRFSGRQFSNSRSEMNVSTLELGDSALYLCASSLLEGSLYEQYFGPGTRLTVT.